The entry below describes one TCR beta chain. Its antigen remains unknown. This sample is drawn from a study of somatic mutations in cytotoxic T cells in rheumatoid arthritis. Notes on the study in general: Antigenic targets recognized by the expanded CD8+ clones remained undetermined. More than 20% of CD8+ cells belonged to the largest clone in about an eighth of the 65 patients. With advancing age, CD8+ clonality climbed in rheumatoid arthritis patients but did not rise in healthy controls.

Germline CDR1 and CDR2: SGHTA and FQGNSA. The CDR3 covers 14 residues. Trimming removed 9 bases from V and 2 bases from J, with 15 bases in between. The assay was immunoSEQ multiplex PCR, and TCRdb's table has in-frame clones only and misses some. The sample includes roughly 30,000 clones, roughly four fifths seen only once; the top ten take 7% to 9%. This receptor was identified in an adult with rheumatoid arthritis. This rearrangement joins TRBV7-2 to TRBJ2-3; the D call may be TRBD1 or TRBD2 (6 bases each). Sequenced input: CD8+ T cells sorted from blood. Written as DNA, the CDR3 is TGTGCCAGGGGAAGGGGGGTAGACACAGATACGCAGTATTTT. This gives the protein CARGRGVDTDTQYF.